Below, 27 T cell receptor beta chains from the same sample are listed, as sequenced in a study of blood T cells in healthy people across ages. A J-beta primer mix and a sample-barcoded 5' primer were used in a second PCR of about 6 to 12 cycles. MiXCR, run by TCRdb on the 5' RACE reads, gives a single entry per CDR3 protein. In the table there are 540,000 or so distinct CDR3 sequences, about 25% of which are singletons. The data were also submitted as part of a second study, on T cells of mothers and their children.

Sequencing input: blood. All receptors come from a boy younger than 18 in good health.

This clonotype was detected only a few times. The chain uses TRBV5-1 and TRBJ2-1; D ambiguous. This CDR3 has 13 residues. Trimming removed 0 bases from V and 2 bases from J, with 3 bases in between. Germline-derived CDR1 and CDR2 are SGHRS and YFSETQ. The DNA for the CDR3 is TGCGCCAGCAGCTTGGTCACCTACAATGAGCAGTTCTTC. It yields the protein CASSLVTYNEQFF.

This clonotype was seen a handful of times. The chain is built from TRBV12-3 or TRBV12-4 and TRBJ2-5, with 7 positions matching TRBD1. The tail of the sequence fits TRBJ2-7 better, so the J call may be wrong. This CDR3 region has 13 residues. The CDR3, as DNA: TGTGCCAGCAGCGAAGGGGGCCAGTACGAGCAGTACTTC. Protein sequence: CASSEGGQYEQYF.

CDR3 DNA: TGTGCCAGCAGACAGGGCTTCGGGCAGCCCCAGCATTTT. Amino acid sequence: CASRQGFGQPQHF. The chain combines TRBV6-5 with TRBJ1-5, with a tentative D call TRBD1 (6 bases). Germline lookup yields CDR1 MNHEY and CDR2 SVGAGI. V lost 6 bases and J lost 7, with 13 bases in between. The CDR3 sequence is 13 residues long.

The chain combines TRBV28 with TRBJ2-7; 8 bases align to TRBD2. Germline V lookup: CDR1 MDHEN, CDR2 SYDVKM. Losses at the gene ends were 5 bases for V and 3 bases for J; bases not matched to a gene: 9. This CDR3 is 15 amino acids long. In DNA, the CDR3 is TGTGCCAGCAGTCCTCTCCCGGGACTAGTCTACGAGCAGTACTTC. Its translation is CASSPLPGLVYEQYF. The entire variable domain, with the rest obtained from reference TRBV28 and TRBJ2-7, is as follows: DVKVTQSSRYLVKRTGEKVFLECVQDMDHENMFWYRQDPGLGLRLIYFSYDVKMKEKGDIPEGYSVSREKKERFSLILESASTNQTSMYLCASSPLPGLVYEQYFGPGTRLTVT.

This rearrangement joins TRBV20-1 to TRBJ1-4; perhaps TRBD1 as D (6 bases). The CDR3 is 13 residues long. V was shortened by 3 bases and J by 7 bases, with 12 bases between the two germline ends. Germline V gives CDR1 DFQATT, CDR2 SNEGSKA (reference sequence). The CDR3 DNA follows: TGCAGTGCTAGGGGGGGCGAAGCTGAAAAACTGTTTTTT. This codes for CSARGGEAEKLFF.

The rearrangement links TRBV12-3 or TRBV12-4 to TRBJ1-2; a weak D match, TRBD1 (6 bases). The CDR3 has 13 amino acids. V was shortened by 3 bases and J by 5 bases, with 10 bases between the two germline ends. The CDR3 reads CASSLLQGYGYTF. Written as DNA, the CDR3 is TGTGCCAGCAGTTTGTTACAGGGTTATGGCTACACCTTC.

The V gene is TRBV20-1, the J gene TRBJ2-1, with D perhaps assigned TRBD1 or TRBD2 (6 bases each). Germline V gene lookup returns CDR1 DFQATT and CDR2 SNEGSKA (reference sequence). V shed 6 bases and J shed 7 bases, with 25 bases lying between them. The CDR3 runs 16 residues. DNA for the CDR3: TGCAGTGCGCCCCTTGTGTTCATGGGGGCGGGGAATGAGCAGTTCTTC. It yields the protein CSAPLVFMGAGNEQFF.

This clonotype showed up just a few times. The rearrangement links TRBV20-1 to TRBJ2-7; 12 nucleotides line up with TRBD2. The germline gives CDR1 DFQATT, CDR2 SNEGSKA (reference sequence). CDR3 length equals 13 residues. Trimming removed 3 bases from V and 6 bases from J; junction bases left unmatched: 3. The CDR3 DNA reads TGCAGTGCTAGGACTAGCGGGAGCTCCGAGCAGTACTTC. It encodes CSARTSGSSEQYF.

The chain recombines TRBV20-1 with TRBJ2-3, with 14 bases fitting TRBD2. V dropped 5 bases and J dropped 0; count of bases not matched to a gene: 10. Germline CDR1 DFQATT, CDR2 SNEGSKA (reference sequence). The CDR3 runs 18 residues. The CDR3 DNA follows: TGCAGTGCTGTGGTAGGACTAGCGGGAGGATCTAGCACAGATACGCAGTATTTT. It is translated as CSAVVGLAGGSSTDTQYF.

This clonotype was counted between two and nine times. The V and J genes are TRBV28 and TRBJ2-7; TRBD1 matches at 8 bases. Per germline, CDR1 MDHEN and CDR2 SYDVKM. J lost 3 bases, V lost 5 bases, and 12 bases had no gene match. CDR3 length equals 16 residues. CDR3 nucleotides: TGTGCCAGCAGTACCACCGGACAGGGAAGGAACTACGAGCAGTACTTC. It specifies CASSTTGQGRNYEQYF.

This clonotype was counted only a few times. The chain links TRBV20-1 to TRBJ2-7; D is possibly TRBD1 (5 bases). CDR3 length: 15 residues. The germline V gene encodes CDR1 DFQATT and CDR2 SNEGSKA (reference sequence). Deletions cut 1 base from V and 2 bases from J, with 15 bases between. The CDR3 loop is CSARVAGLITYEQYF. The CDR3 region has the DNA TGCAGTGCTAGAGTGGCAGGGCTAATTACCTACGAGCAGTACTTC.

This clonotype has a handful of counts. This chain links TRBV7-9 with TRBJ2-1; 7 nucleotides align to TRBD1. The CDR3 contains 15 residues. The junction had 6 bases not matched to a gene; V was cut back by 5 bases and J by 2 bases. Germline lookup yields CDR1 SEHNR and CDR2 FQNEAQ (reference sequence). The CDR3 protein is CASSEAGTAYNEQFF. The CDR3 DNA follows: TGTGCCAGCAGCGAGGCCGGGACAGCCTACAATGAGCAGTTCTTC.

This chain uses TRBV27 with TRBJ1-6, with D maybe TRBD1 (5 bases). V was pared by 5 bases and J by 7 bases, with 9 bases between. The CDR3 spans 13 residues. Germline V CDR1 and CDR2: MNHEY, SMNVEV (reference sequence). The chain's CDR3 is CASSPRDNSPLHF. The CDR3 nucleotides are TGTGCCAGCAGTCCCCGGGACAATTCACCCCTCCACTTT.

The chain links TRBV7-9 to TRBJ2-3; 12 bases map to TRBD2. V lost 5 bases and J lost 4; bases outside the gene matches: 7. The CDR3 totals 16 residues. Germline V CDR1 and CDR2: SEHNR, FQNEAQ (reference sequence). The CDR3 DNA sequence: TGTGCCAGCAGCCACGGACTAGCGGGAATGGCAGATACGCAGTATTTT. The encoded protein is CASSHGLAGMADTQYF. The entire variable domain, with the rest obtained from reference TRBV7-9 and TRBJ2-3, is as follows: DTGVSQNPRHKITKRGQNVTFRCDPISEHNRLYWYRQTLGQGPEFLTYFQNEAQLEKSRLLSDRFSAERPKGSFSTLEIQRTEQGDSAMYLCASSHGLAGMADTQYFGPGTRLTVL.

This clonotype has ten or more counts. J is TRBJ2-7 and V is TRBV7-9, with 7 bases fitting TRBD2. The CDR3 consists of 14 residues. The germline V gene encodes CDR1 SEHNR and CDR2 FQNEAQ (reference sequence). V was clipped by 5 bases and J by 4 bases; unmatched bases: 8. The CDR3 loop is CASSPRDYTYEQYF. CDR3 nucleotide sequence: TGTGCCAGCAGCCCACGGGACTATACGTACGAGCAGTACTTC.

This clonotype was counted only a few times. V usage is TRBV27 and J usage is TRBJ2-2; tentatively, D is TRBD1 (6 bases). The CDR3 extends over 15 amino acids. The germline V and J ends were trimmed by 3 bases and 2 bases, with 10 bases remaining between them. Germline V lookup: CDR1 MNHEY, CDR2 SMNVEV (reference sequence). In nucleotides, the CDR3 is TGTGCCAGCAGTTTGTGGACAGCAAACACCGGGGAGCTGTTTTTT. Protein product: CASSLWTANTGELFF.

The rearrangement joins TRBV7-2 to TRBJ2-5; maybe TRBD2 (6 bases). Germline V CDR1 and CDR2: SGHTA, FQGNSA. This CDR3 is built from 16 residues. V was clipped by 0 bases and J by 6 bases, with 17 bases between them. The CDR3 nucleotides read TGTGCCAGCAGCTTAGCGACGGCAGGGAGGAGAAAGACCCAGTACTTC. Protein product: CASSLATAGRRKTQYF.

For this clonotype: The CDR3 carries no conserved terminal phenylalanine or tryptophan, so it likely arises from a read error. CDR3: CASSLLRQETQYV. CDR3 nucleotide sequence: TGTGCCAGCAGTTTGCTCCGCCAAGAGACCCAGTACGTC. The chain combines TRBV12-3 or TRBV12-4 with TRBJ2-5; D remains unclear. Trimming left V 3 bases short and J 1 base short, with 6 bases between. CDR3 length: 13 amino acids.

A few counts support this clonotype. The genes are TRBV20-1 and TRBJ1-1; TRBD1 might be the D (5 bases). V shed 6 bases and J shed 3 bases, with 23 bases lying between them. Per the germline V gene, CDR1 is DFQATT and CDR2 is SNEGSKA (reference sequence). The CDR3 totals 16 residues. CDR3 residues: CSARALGGQGDTEAFF. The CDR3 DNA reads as TGCAGTGCCCGAGCTCTGGGGGGTCAAGGGGACACTGAAGCTTTCTTT.

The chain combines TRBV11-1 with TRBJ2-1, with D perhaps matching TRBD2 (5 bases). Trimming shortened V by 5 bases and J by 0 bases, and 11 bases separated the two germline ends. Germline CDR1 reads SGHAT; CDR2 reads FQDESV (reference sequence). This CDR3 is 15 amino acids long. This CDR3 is CASSQQGSSYNEQFF. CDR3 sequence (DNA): TGTGCCAGCAGCCAGCAAGGGAGCTCCTACAATGAGCAGTTCTTC. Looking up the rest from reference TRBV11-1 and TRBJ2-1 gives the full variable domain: EAEVAQSPRYKITEKSQAVAFWCDPISGHATLYWYRQILGQGPELLVQFQDESVVDDSQLPKDRFSAERLKGVDSTLKIQPAELGDSAMYLCASSQQGSSYNEQFFGPGTRLTVL.

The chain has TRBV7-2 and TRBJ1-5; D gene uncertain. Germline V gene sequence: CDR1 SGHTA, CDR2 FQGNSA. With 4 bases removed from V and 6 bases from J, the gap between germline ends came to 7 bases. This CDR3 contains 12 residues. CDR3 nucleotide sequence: TGTGCCAGCAGCTGGTGGGGTCAGCCCCAGCATTTT. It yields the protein CASSWWGQPQHF.

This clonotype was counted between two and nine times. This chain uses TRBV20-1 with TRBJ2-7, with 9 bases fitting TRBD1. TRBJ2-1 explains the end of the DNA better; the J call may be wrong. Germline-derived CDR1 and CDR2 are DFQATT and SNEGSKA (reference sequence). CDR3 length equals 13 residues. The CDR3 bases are TGCAGTGCTAGGACAGGGGGAGATCGGGAGCAGTTCTTC. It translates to CSARTGGDREQFF.

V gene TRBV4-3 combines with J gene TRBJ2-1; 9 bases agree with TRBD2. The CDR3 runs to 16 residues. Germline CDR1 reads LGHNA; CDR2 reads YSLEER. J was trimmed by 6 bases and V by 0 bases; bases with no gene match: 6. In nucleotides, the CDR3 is TGCGCCAGCAGCCAAGATATCGCGGGAGGGCTCAATGAGCAGTTCTTC. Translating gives CASSQDIAGGLNEQFF.

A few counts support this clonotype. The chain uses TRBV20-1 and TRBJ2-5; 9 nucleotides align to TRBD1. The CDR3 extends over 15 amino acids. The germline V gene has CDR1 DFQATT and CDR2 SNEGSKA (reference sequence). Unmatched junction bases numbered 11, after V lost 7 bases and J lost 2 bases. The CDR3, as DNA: TGCAGTGTCACACCACCCGGGACAGGGCAAGAGACCCAGTACTTC. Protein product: CSVTPPGTGQETQYF.

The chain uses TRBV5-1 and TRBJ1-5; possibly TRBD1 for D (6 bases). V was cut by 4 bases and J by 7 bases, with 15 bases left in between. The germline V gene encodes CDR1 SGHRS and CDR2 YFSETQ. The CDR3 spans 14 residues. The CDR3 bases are TGCGCCAGCAGCCCGGGGGGGGCGAGCCAGCCCCAGCATTTT. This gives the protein CASSPGGASQPQHF. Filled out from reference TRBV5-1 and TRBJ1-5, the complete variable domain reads KAGVTQTPRYLIKTRGQQVTLSCSPISGHRSVSWYQQTPGQGLQFLFEYFSETQRNKGNFPGRFSGRQFSNSRSEMNVSTLELGDSALYLCASSPGGASQPQHFGDGTRLSIL.

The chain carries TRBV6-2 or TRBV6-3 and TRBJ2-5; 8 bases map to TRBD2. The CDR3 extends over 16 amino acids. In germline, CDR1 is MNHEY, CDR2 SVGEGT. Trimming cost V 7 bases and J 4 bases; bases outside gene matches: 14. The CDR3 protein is CASTPPGRGLVETQYF. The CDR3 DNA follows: TGTGCCAGCACCCCTCCCGGGAGGGGTCTGGTAGAGACCCAGTACTTC.

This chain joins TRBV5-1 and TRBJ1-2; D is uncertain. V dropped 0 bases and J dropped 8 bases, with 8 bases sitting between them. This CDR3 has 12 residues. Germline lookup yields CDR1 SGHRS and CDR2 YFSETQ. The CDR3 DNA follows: TGCGCCAGCAGCTTGGGGCCAGTCGGCTACACCTTC. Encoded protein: CASSLGPVGYTF.